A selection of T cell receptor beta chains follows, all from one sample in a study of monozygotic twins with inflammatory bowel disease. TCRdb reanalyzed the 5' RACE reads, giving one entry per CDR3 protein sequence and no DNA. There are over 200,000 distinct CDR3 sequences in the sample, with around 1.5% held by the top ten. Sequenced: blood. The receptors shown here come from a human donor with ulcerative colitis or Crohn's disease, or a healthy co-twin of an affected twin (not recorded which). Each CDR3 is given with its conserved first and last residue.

CDR3: CASSFGETQYF
V: TRBV12-3/TRBV12-4
J: TRBJ2-5

CDR3: CASSYRRGHYEQYF
V: TRBV6-6
J: TRBJ2-7

CDR3: CASRAFGDTQYF
V: TRBV3-1
J: TRBJ2-3

CDR3: CASSSEGTATYEQYF
V: TRBV7-9
J: TRBJ2-7

CDR3: CSARNSSGAPQHF
V: TRBV20-1
J: TRBJ1-5

CDR3: CASSLQGGMDGYTF
V: TRBV7-6
J: TRBJ1-2

CDR3: CSAPSGGAADTQYF
V: TRBV20-1
J: TRBJ2-3

CDR3: CASSRQVSETQYF
V: TRBV12-3/TRBV12-4
J: TRBJ2-5

CDR3: CASSFTPAGYGYTF
V: TRBV5-5
J: TRBJ1-2

CDR3: CASRLSGGAPEQFF
V: TRBV5-6
J: TRBJ2-1

CDR3: CASSDSGTGNTEAFF
V: TRBV6-5
J: TRBJ1-1

CDR3: CASSLSGHRDEQFF
V: TRBV7-2
J: TRBJ2-1

CDR3: CATSRAPMGQGLSYEQYF
V: TRBV15
J: TRBJ2-7

CDR3: CASSKGSTEAFF
V: TRBV27
J: TRBJ1-1

CDR3: CASSLSTSPTSNYGYTF
V: TRBV5-1
J: TRBJ1-2

CDR3: CASRKEKDSSGANVLTF
V: TRBV3-1
J: TRBJ2-6

CDR3: CSAPDRGPFPGNIQYF
V: TRBV20-1
J: TRBJ2-4

CDR3: CASSPGLFYNSPLHF
V: TRBV5-6
J: TRBJ1-6

CDR3: CASSPGVIGGGAGTDTQYF
V: TRBV18
J: TRBJ2-3

CDR3: CASSPLGALAKNIQYF
V: TRBV6-1
J: TRBJ2-4

CDR3: CASSLARRRDFYTDTQYF
V: TRBV5-4
J: TRBJ2-3

CDR3: CASSYGTGSIGYTF
V: TRBV6-5
J: TRBJ1-2

CDR3: CASSSGGGEQYF
V: TRBV6-6
J: TRBJ2-7

CDR3: CASSPTGGRGKETQYF
V: TRBV7-6
J: TRBJ2-5

CDR3: CASSLNGAKNTEAFF
V: TRBV5-1
J: TRBJ1-1

CDR3: CASSRGLAGIETQYF
V: TRBV19
J: TRBJ2-5

CDR3: CSANPPISGGGYQETQYF
V: TRBV20-1
J: TRBJ2-5

CDR3: CASSYSRTAYEQYF
V: TRBV6-6
J: TRBJ2-7

CDR3: CASSDDSYSNQPQHF
V: TRBV6-1
J: TRBJ1-5

CDR3: CASSLGQDSYQETQYF
V: TRBV5-1
J: TRBJ2-5

CDR3: CASSLGLMTTEAFF
V: TRBV5-1
J: TRBJ1-1

CDR3: CSARRSDEQYF
V: TRBV20-1
J: TRBJ2-7

CDR3: CSARRRASGYEQYF
V: TRBV20-1
J: TRBJ2-7

CDR3: CSAKGVKGILYEQFF
V: TRBV20-1
J: TRBJ2-1

CDR3: CASSGQSNTGELFF
V: TRBV10-1
J: TRBJ2-2

CDR3: CASSLAVGRGTDTQYF
V: TRBV5-5
J: TRBJ2-3

CDR3: CASKPDLGHYEQYF
V: TRBV3-1
J: TRBJ2-7

CDR3: CSVGGTGIHYGYTF
V: TRBV20-1
J: TRBJ1-2

CDR3: CASSVEGQETQYF
V: TRBV5-1
J: TRBJ2-5

CDR3: CSARAGSRTYNSPLHF
V: TRBV20-1
J: TRBJ1-6